Listed here are 15 T cell receptor beta chains from one sample, sequenced in a study of T cell responses to AZD1222 COVID-19 vaccine. The table came from immunoSEQ multiplex PCR; TCRdb's copy has only in-frame clones and leaves some out. The sample contains fewer than 150,000 clones, just under 90% of which appear only once. The source material was peripheral blood, sampled on day 0 of AZD1222 vaccination. These receptors originate from an adult in good health.

The V and J genes are TRBV5-8 and TRBJ2-5; 16 nucleotides match TRBD2. Unmatched junction bases numbered 2, after V lost 2 bases and J lost 4 bases. The CDR3 covers 16 residues. CDR1 and CDR2 (germline): SGHTS, YDEGEE. As DNA, the CDR3 is TGTGCCAGCAGCTTCGGGACTAGCGGGAGGGCAGAGACCCAGTACTTC. Encoded protein: CASSFGTSGRAETQYF.

The CDR3 reads CASSFLGTSGDYEQYF. The CDR3 DNA is TGTGCCAGCAGCTTTTTAGGGACTAGCGGAGACTACGAGCAGTACTTC. This rearrangement joins TRBV28 to TRBJ2-7; 11 bases map to TRBD2. This CDR3 is built from 16 residues. The ends lost 6 bases at V and 3 bases at J; junction bases unmatched: 10. The germline V gene has CDR1 MDHEN and CDR2 SYDVKM.

The chain joins TRBV5-4 to TRBJ2-2, with 8 bases fitting TRBD1. Germline V gene data show CDR1 as SGHNT and CDR2 as YYREEE (reference sequence). V lost 4 bases and J lost 5; bases outside the gene matches: 7. The CDR3 length is 15 residues. CDR3 sequence: CASSRQGRSTGELFF. The CDR3 nucleotides are TGTGCCAGCAGCCGACAGGGGAGGAGTACCGGGGAGCTGTTTTTT.

The chain recombines TRBV6-5 with TRBJ2-1; D remains unclear. The V and J ends lost 7 bases and 0 bases respectively, with 1 base between them. Per germline, CDR1 MNHEY and CDR2 SVGAGI. CDR3 size: 11 residues. The CDR3 DNA reads TGTGCCAGCAACTCCTACAATGAGCAGTTCTTC. Protein sequence: CASNSYNEQFF.

The CDR3 sequence: CASSWTGSRSTDTQYF. The CDR3 coding sequence is TGTGCCAGCAGCTGGACAGGGTCCAGAAGCACAGATACGCAGTATTTT. The chain recombines TRBV5-6 with TRBJ2-3; TRBD1 matches 8 bases. Germline CDR1 and CDR2: SGHDT and YYEEEE. The CDR3 has 16 residues. With 3 bases clipped from V and 0 bases from J, the junction kept 6 bases outside the gene matches. Complete variable domain (other parts from reference TRBV5-6 and TRBJ2-3): DAGVTQSPTHLIKTRGQQVTLRCSPKSGHDTVSWYQQALGQGPQFIFQYYEEEERQRGNFPDRFSGHQFPNYSSELNVNALLLGDSALYLCASSWTGSRSTDTQYFGPGTRLTVL.

The rearrangement links TRBV6-4 to TRBJ1-2, with TRBD1 identical over 8 bases. Germline V gene data show CDR1 as MRHNA and CDR2 as SNTAGT. The V gene end was trimmed by 6 bases and the J gene end by 7 bases; junction bases not matched to a gene: 7. The CDR3 length is 13 residues. The CDR3 here is CASSLDRASGYTF. The DNA for the CDR3 is TGTGCCAGCAGCTTGGACAGGGCAAGTGGCTACACCTTC.

The chain uses TRBV9 and TRBJ1-5, with 7 bases aligning to TRBD1. Germline loops: CDR1 SGDLS, CDR2 YYNGEE. V was clipped by 5 bases and J by 4 bases; unmatched bases: 9. The CDR3 runs to 15 residues. The chain's CDR3 is CASSSGTANNQPQHF. In DNA, the CDR3 is TGTGCCAGCAGTTCCGGGACAGCTAATAATCAGCCCCAGCATTTT.

This clone was seen just once. The genes are TRBV2 and TRBJ1-1; D ambiguous. Between the trimmed V and J ends, which lost 1 base and 0 bases, there was a span of 6 bases. This CDR3 has 14 amino acids. CDR1 and CDR2 (germline): SNHLY, FYNNEI. The CDR3 nucleotides read TGTGCCAGCAGTGAAGTCAGATTGAACACTGAAGCTTTCTTT. It translates to CASSEVRLNTEAFF.

J is TRBJ1-5 and V is TRBV5-8, with 11 bases fitting TRBD1. This CDR3 has 15 residues. In germline, CDR1 is SGHTS, CDR2 YDEGEE. V shed 6 bases and J 4 bases; nucleotides not matched to a gene: 6. CDR3 in DNA: TGTGCCAGCAACGGACAGGGGGCATGGAATCAGCCCCAGCATTTT. This translates into CASNGQGAWNQPQHF.

The chain is built from TRBV7-8 and TRBJ2-3; D gene ambiguous. The CDR3 has 15 amino acids. The V gene's germline CDR1 is SGHVS and CDR2 FQNEAQ. V was trimmed by 1 base and J by 2 bases, leaving 10 bases between them. As DNA, the CDR3 is TGTGCCAGCAGCTTAGAAGTGCGGCCCACAGATACGCAGTATTTT. Translation gives CASSLEVRPTDTQYF.

This clone was observed once. This chain joins TRBV28 and TRBJ1-5; 8 nucleotides line up with TRBD1. The junction had 6 bases not matched to a gene; V was cut back by 4 bases and J by 1 base. This CDR3 has 16 residues. Germline CDR1 is MDHEN and CDR2 is SYDVKM. CDR3: CASSSPTGASNQPQHF. The CDR3 DNA sequence: TGTGCCAGCAGTTCCCCGACAGGGGCCAGCAATCAGCCCCAGCATTTT.

V usage is TRBV28 and J usage is TRBJ1-1, with 8 bases identical to TRBD1. This CDR3 is 15 amino acids long. Trimming at V came to 2 bases and at J to 3 bases, leaving 5 bases not matched to a gene. The V gene's germline CDR1 is MDHEN and CDR2 SYDVKM. For the CDR3, the DNA is TGTGCCAGCAGTTTAGGGCAGGGGGCTGACACTGAAGCTTTCTTT. This encodes CASSLGQGADTEAFF.

This clone has only one observation. The chain couples TRBV9 to TRBJ1-6; 10 bases line up with TRBD1. From germline, CDR1 is SGDLS and CDR2 YYNGEE. This CDR3 has 15 residues. Trimming cost V 3 bases and J 9 bases; bases outside gene matches: 6. CDR3 amino acids: CASSGRDRGFSPLHF. The CDR3 nucleotides are TGTGCCAGCAGCGGACGGGACAGGGGTTTTTCACCCCTCCACTTT. The full variable domain, rest sourced from reference TRBV9 and TRBJ1-6, is DSGVTQTPKHLITATGQRVTLRCSPRSGDLSVYWYQQSLDQGLQFLIQYYNGEERAKGNILERFSAQQFPDLHSELNLSSLELGDSALYFCASSGRDRGFSPLHFGNGTRLTVT.

About this clone: The sample carries other DNA sequences with the same CDR3. The chain links TRBV19 to TRBJ1-2; 7 bases map to TRBD1. The CDR3 length is 15 residues. Looked up from germline, CDR1 is LNHDA and CDR2 is SQIVND (reference sequence). Trimming at V came to 3 bases and at J to 5 bases, leaving 9 bases not matched to a gene. The DNA of the CDR3 is TGTGCCAGTAGTATGGTAAGGGGGCGCGGATATGGCTACACCTTC. Its protein is CASSMVRGRGYGYTF.

V and J are TRBV2 and TRBJ2-1, with D tentatively TRBD1 (6 bases). The V gene's germline CDR1 is SNHLY and CDR2 FYNNEI. The V end lost 8 bases, the J end lost 0 bases, and 14 bases lay between the germline ends. The CDR3 has 15 residues. CDR3 region: CASVGARSSYNEQFF. Here the CDR3 DNA reads TGTGCCAGCGTGGGGGCACGGAGCTCCTACAATGAGCAGTTCTTC.